The 32 T cell receptor beta chains presented below share a single source sample, sequenced in a study of shared clonotypes between healthy human individuals. TCRdb keeps only in-frame clones here, not all; method: immunoSEQ multiplex PCR. The sample lists around 500,000 clones, around 73% occurring once. Specimen: PBMCs. These receptors were taken from a woman in her thirties or forties in good health. Some clones in this sample may be carry-over from other donors' samples.

This clone occurred once. The CDR3 DNA reads TGTGCCAGCAGTTTACCAGGGGGCATGACTGAAGCTTTCTTT. Protein product: CASSLPGGMTEAFF. V is TRBV28 and J is TRBJ1-1, with TRBD1 matching over 8 bases. Germline CDR1 reads MDHEN; CDR2 reads SYDVKM. This CDR3 is 14 amino acids long. With V trimmed by 2 bases and J by 5 bases, 4 bases remained unmatched.

A few counts support this clone. V is TRBV28 and J is TRBJ1-5; D remains unclear. V was clipped by 2 bases and J by 7 bases, with 15 bases between them. Per the germline V gene, CDR1 is MDHEN and CDR2 is SYDVKM. The CDR3 contains 15 residues. The CDR3 sequence: CASSLLSGLGQPQHF. CDR3 sequence (DNA): TGTGCCAGCAGTTTACTCTCAGGCCTTGGGCAGCCCCAGCATTTT.

This clone was observed a few times. This chain links TRBV29-1 with TRBJ2-5, with no clear D. This CDR3 is 13 amino acids long. Trimming removed 5 bases at V and 1 base at J, with 11 bases between. CDR1 is SQVTM, CDR2 ANQGSEA, per germline. The CDR3 reads CSVTGQIQETQYF. In nucleotides, the CDR3 is TGCAGCGTTACGGGCCAGATCCAAGAGACCCAGTACTTC. The entire variable domain, with the rest obtained from reference TRBV29-1 and TRBJ2-5, is as follows: SAVISQKPSRDICQRGTSLTIQCQVDSQVTMMFWYRQQPGQSLTLIATANQGSEATYESGFVIDKFPISRPNLTFSTLTVSNMSPEDSSIYLCSVTGQIQETQYFGPGTRLLVL.

This CDR3 is CAWSVRAGGSYGYTF. Written as DNA, the CDR3 is TGTGCCTGGAGTGTACGAGCAGGTGGGTCGTATGGCTACACCTTC. The V gene is TRBV30, the J gene TRBJ1-2, with D unresolved. V was trimmed by 0 bases and J by 5 bases, leaving 16 bases between them. Germline values: CDR1 GTSNPN, CDR2 SVGIG (reference sequence). The CDR3 spans 15 residues.

The rearrangement links TRBV7-9 to TRBJ2-5; D not certain. The J call may be wrong; the DNA end is better matched by TRBJ2-7. Germline CDR1 reads SEHNR; CDR2 reads FQNEAQ (reference sequence). This CDR3 has 12 amino acids. CDR3: CASSLAVSEQYF. The CDR3 nucleotides are TGTGCCAGCAGCTTAGCGGTATCCGAGCAGTACTTC.

The chain couples TRBV29-1 to TRBJ2-5, with a weak D call TRBD2 (6 bases). Germline CDR1 reads SQVTM; CDR2 reads ANQGSEA. CDR3 size: 11 residues. V gave up 6 bases and J gave up 2 bases, with 7 bases separating them. CDR3: CSVGGQETQYF. The CDR3 nucleotides read TGCAGCGTGGGGGGACAAGAGACCCAGTACTTC.

This chain connects TRBV29-1 to TRBJ2-7; tentative D call: TRBD1 (7 bases). Trimming took off 3 bases at V and 5 bases at J, with 11 bases between the two ends. There are 12 residues in the CDR3. The germline V gene encodes CDR1 SQVTM and CDR2 ANQGSEA. The CDR3 DNA follows: TGCAGCGTTGAGTCAGGGGGGAACGAGCAGTACTTC. Translation: CSVESGGNEQYF.

This chain joins TRBV30 and TRBJ2-2; TRBD1 is a possible D gene (5 bases). In germline, CDR1 is GTSNPN, CDR2 SVGIG (reference sequence). Trimming removed 5 bases at V and 2 bases at J, with 15 bases between. The CDR3 covers 15 residues. In DNA form, the CDR3 reads TGTGCCTGGGGTTCCCATGGGGCCAACACCGGGGAGCTGTTTTTT. Encoded protein: CAWGSHGANTGELFF.

V usage is TRBV7-9 and J usage is TRBJ2-1; D could derive from TRBD1 or TRBD2 (6 bases each). The CDR3 has 16 amino acids. The V end lost 7 bases, the J end lost 6 bases, and 22 bases lay between the germline ends. Germline V CDR1 and CDR2: SEHNR, FQNEAQ (reference sequence). CDR3 residues: CASIGRGLGVINEQFF. In DNA, the CDR3 is TGTGCCAGCATCGGCCGGGGGCTCGGGGTGATCAATGAGCAGTTCTTC.

V usage is TRBV10-1 and J usage is TRBJ1-1, with 7 bases fitting TRBD1. Germline CDR1 WNHNN, CDR2 SYGVQD (reference sequence). With V trimmed by 5 bases and J by 10 bases, 7 bases remained unmatched. There are 12 residues in the CDR3. As DNA, the CDR3 is TGCGCCAGCAGTACAGGGGCCACGGGAGCTTTCTTT. As protein: CASSTGATGAFF.

The V call is TRBV19, the J call TRBJ1-5; TRBD1 is a possible D gene (5 bases). The V end lost 4 bases, the J end lost 7 bases, and 17 bases lay between the germline ends. The CDR3 loop spans 15 amino acids. Germline CDR1 LNHDA, CDR2 SQIVND (reference sequence). CDR3 bases: TGTGCCAGTAGTAGGGACGGGGGTTCTTTGCAGCCCCAGCATTTT. Translation: CASSRDGGSLQPQHF.

J is TRBJ2-2 and V is TRBV5-4; D remains unclear. The germline gives CDR1 SGHNT, CDR2 YYREEE (reference sequence). This CDR3 has 12 residues. Trimming left V 5 bases short and J 6 bases short, with 8 bases between. The CDR3 spells CASSTWAGELFF. CDR3 DNA sequence: TGTGCCAGCAGTACATGGGCCGGGGAGCTGTTTTTT.

The chain carries TRBV30 and TRBJ2-5; D might be TRBD1 or TRBD2, each matching 5 bases. In germline, CDR1 is GTSNPN, CDR2 SVGIG (reference sequence). This CDR3 has 13 residues. V lost 5 bases, J lost 1 base, and 11 bases lay in between. CDR3 amino acids: CAWSGTSQETQYF. The CDR3, as DNA: TGTGCCTGGTCAGGGACCTCCCAAGAGACCCAGTACTTC.

The genes are TRBV6-5 and TRBJ2-1, with TRBD2 identical over 10 bases. CDR1 MNHEY and CDR2 SVGAGI come from the germline V gene. Trimming took 6 bases from V and 4 from J; bases not matched to a gene: 6. The CDR3 has 15 amino acids. CDR3 region: CASRKTSGQYNEQFF. CDR3 sequence (DNA): TGTGCCAGCAGGAAGACTAGCGGGCAATACAATGAGCAGTTCTTC.

Concerning this clone: The junction shows a germline mismatch at one end, possibly a read error. The CDR3 DNA is TGCAGCGCTGAATTGTGGGTTGACAATGAGCAGTTCTTC. The encoded protein is CSAELWVDNEQFF. The chain joins TRBV29-1 to TRBJ2-1, with D unresolved. The CDR3 runs 13 residues. The germline V gene encodes CDR1 SQVTM and CDR2 ANQGSEA.

The rearrangement joins TRBV30 to TRBJ1-2; D is unresolved. CDR1 is GTSNPN, CDR2 SVGIG, per germline (reference sequence). The CDR3 covers 14 residues. V was trimmed by 8 bases and J by 2 bases, leaving 18 bases between them. The CDR3 protein is CATSKRTENYGYTF. DNA of the CDR3: TGTGCCACCTCAAAACGGACGGAGAACTATGGCTACACCTTC.

The chain is built from TRBV5-1 and TRBJ1-6, with TRBD1 matching over 11 bases. The germline gives CDR1 SGHRS, CDR2 YFSETQ. The CDR3 spans 17 residues. V trimming: 0 bases; J trimming: 10 bases; junction bases outside the gene matches: 9. In DNA form, the CDR3 reads TGCGCCAGCAGCTTGGGAGTCGGACAGGGGGCTGGGTCACCCCTCCACTTT. Its translation is CASSLGVGQGAGSPLHF.

This chain joins TRBV15 and TRBJ2-5, with 12 bases lining up with TRBD2. The J call may not be correct, given that the DNA end is closer to TRBJ2-7. The CDR3 spans 15 residues. The germline V gene has CDR1 LNHNV and CDR2 YYDKDF (reference sequence). The CDR3 nucleotides are TGTGCCACCAGCAGACTAGCGGGAGGGGGCTACGAGCAGTACTTC. Its translation: CATSRLAGGGYEQYF.

CDR3 nucleotides: TGCGCCAGCAGCCGCCCGGGACAGGGGAAAAATGAGCAGTTCTTC. This gives the protein CASSRPGQGKNEQFF. This chain connects TRBV4-1 to TRBJ2-1; 10 bases map to TRBD1. The CDR3 is 15 amino acids. Trimming at V came to 4 bases and at J to 7 bases, leaving 7 bases not matched to a gene. Looked up from germline, CDR1 is MGHRA and CDR2 is YSYEKL.

The chain uses TRBV9 and TRBJ2-2, with D uncertain. The germline V gene has CDR1 SGDLS and CDR2 YYNGEE. Trimming took off 0 bases at V and 4 bases at J, with 13 bases between the two ends. The CDR3 spans 16 residues. CDR3 protein: CASSVGVGGSTGELFF. The CDR3 bases are TGTGCCAGCAGCGTAGGGGTGGGCGGTTCCACCGGGGAGCTGTTTTTT.

The chain links TRBV30 to TRBJ2-5, with D perhaps matching TRBD1 or TRBD2 (5 bases each). This CDR3 has 11 residues. The germline V gene encodes CDR1 GTSNPN and CDR2 SVGIG (reference sequence). With 5 bases removed from V and 1 base from J, the gap between germline ends came to 5 bases. The CDR3 bases are TGTGCCTGGGGGACCCAAGAGACCCAGTACTTC. This gives the protein CAWGTQETQYF.

The chain couples TRBV11-2 to TRBJ1-2; D gene ambiguous. There are 12 residues in the CDR3. V lost 4 bases and J lost 5, with 8 bases in between. Germline CDR1 is SGHAT and CDR2 is FQNNGV. For the CDR3, the DNA is TGTGCCAGCAGCTCACGACTTTATGGCTACACCTTC. Amino acids: CASSSRLYGYTF.

The chain employs TRBV27 and TRBJ2-7; 9 bases are a match to TRBD2. Per germline, CDR1 MNHEY and CDR2 SMNVEV (reference sequence). The J segment lost 4 bases and the V segment lost 7 bases, leaving 8 bases of the junction unmatched. This CDR3 region has 14 residues. The CDR3 bases are TGTGCCAGCAAAAGCGGGAGGCTCGCGTACGAGCAGTACTTC. Translated: CASKSGRLAYEQYF.

This sequence joins TRBV6-1 and TRBJ2-2; tentative D call: TRBD1 (6 bases). The V end was cut by 5 bases, the J end by 0 bases, with 10 bases between. Germline V gene sequence: CDR1 MNHNS, CDR2 SASEGT. This CDR3 spans 15 amino acids. In DNA form, the CDR3 reads TGTGCCAGCAGTACTCGGACAGCGAACACCGGGGAGCTGTTTTTT. Encoded protein: CASSTRTANTGELFF.

The chain uses TRBV12-5 and TRBJ2-3; TRBD1 aligns across 11 bases. Germline assignment: CDR1 LGHNT and CDR2 FRNRAP. The CDR3 has 15 amino acids. V was pared by 4 bases and J by 3 bases, with 3 bases of the junction left unmatched. The CDR3 region is CASGSGQGETDTQYF. The DNA of the CDR3 is TGTGCTAGTGGTTCGGGACAGGGGGAAACAGATACGCAGTATTTT.

The rearrangement links TRBV6-6 to TRBJ2-5, with 11 bases aligning to TRBD2. Germline CDR1 and CDR2: MNHNY and SVGAGI (reference sequence). CDR3 size: 15 residues. V was pared by 6 bases and J by 1 base, with 4 bases of the junction left unmatched. CDR3 sequence (DNA): TGTGCCAGCAGAAACGGACTAGCGGGCCAAGAGACCCAGTACTTC. Translated: CASRNGLAGQETQYF.

To note about this clone: This may be a read error: a much more frequent sequence differs by one nucleotide. This chain links TRBV5-4 with TRBJ1-2; TRBD1 matches at 9 bases. Looked up from germline, CDR1 is SGHNT and CDR2 is YYREEE (reference sequence). The V segment lost 3 bases and the J segment 1 base; nucleotides outside the gene matches: 1. This CDR3 has 14 residues. The CDR3 reads CASSWGQGNYGYTF. In nucleotides, the CDR3 is TGTGCCAGCAGCTGGGGACAGGGTAACTATGGCTACACCTTC. Full variable domain (outside the CDR3, taken from reference TRBV5-4 and TRBJ1-2): ETGVTQSPTHLIKTRGQQVTLRCSSQSGHNTVSWYQQALGQGPQFIFQYYREEENGRGNFPPRFSGLQFPNYSSELNVNALELDDSALYLCASSWGQGNYGYTFGSGTRLTVV.

In its sample, this clone was seen many times. This chain uses TRBV15 with TRBJ1-1; D not certain. The CDR3 covers 15 residues. V dropped 0 bases and J dropped 5 bases, with 13 bases sitting between them. Germline-derived CDR1 and CDR2 are LNHNV and YYDKDF (reference sequence). The DNA of the CDR3 is TGTGCCACCAGCAGAGATGGTCGGGCAGGTACTGAAGCTTTCTTT. Residues: CATSRDGRAGTEAFF.

This chain joins TRBV10-3 and TRBJ2-3, with TRBD2 identical over 7 bases. J gave up 7 bases and V 0 bases, and 10 bases lay outside the gene matches. The CDR3 is made up of 16 amino acids. Germline loops: CDR1 ENHRY, CDR2 SYGVKD. The CDR3 region has the DNA TGTGCCATCAGTGAGTCGATTCTAGCGGTCCGGCATACGCAGTATTTT. Translated, it gives CAISESILAVRHTQYF.

CDR3 amino acids: CSVGRDLSYNEQFF. CDR3 sequence (DNA): TGCAGCGTTGGTCGGGACCTCTCCTACAATGAGCAGTTCTTC. The chain uses TRBV29-1 and TRBJ2-1; D assignment may be TRBD1 or TRBD2 (5 bases each). The CDR3 totals 14 residues. Trimming removed 4 bases at V and 0 bases at J, with 10 bases between. Germline V gene data show CDR1 as SQVTM and CDR2 as ANQGSEA.

The V and J genes are TRBV2 and TRBJ2-5, with TRBD1 identical over 8 bases. The junction had 15 bases not matched to a gene; V was cut back by 7 bases and J by 11 bases. The CDR3 is 14 amino acids. Germline CDR1 is SNHLY and CDR2 is FYNNEI. This CDR3 is CASTPGQGFGEQYF. DNA for the CDR3: TGTGCCAGCACCCCCGGACAGGGTTTTGGTGAGCAGTACTTC. Supplemented by reference TRBV2 and TRBJ2-5, the full variable domain reads EPEVTQTPSHQVTQMGQEVILRCVPISNHLYFYWYRQILGQKVEFLVSFYNNEISEKSEIFDDQFSVERPDGSNFTLKIRSTKLEDSAMYFCASTPGQGFGEQYFGPGTRLLVL.

The chain recombines TRBV7-2 with TRBJ2-5, with D unclear. The DNA end is a closer match to TRBJ2-7, so the J assignment may be wrong. CDR1 is SGHTA, CDR2 FQGNSA, per germline. The CDR3 is 16 amino acids. This CDR3 is CASSLARNVNKYEQYF. The CDR3 DNA reads as TGTGCCAGCAGCTTAGCTCGGAACGTGAACAAGTACGAGCAGTACTTC.